Described below is a single TCR beta chain sequence and its context. Its antigen remains unidentified. The data were taken from a study of graft-versus-host responses after intestinal transplantation. In germline, CDR1 is SGHVS, CDR2 FQNEAQ. The CDR3 has 12 amino acids. The V end lost 3 bases, the J end lost 13 bases, and 12 bases lay between the germline ends. Clones were read by immunoSEQ multiplex PCR, and TCRdb kept only the in-frame ones, dropping some. There are approximately 70,000 clones in the sample; under 90% occur only once, and 0.39% lies in the top ten. The sequence was collected from a human donor who was the organ donor for an intestinal transplant. This rearrangement joins TRBV7-8 to TRBJ2-2; D may be TRBD1 (6 bases). This specimen consisted of unstimulated CD4+ T cells sorted from spleen or lymph node cells, obtained before transplant. The CDR3, as DNA: TGTGCCAGCAGCTTTTTACAGGGAGTGCTGTTTTTT. Its translation: CASSFLQGVLFF.